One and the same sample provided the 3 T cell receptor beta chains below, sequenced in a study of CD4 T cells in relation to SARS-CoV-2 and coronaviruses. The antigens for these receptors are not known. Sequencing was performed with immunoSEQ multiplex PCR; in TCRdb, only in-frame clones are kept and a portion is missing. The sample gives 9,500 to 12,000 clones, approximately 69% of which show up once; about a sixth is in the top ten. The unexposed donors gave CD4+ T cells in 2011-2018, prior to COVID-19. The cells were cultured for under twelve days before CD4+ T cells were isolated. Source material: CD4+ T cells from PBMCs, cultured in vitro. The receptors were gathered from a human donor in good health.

The CDR3 protein is CASSLGAMGAVDYEQYF. Here the CDR3 DNA reads TGTGCCAGCAGCTTGGGGGCTATGGGGGCCGTTGATTACGAGCAGTACTTC. V is TRBV7-9 and J is TRBJ2-7, with a possible D match to TRBD1 (6 bases). Germline V gene data show CDR1 as SEHNR and CDR2 as FQNEAQ (reference sequence). Between the trimmed V and J ends, which lost 3 bases and 4 bases, there was a span of 22 bases. The CDR3 sequence is 17 residues long.

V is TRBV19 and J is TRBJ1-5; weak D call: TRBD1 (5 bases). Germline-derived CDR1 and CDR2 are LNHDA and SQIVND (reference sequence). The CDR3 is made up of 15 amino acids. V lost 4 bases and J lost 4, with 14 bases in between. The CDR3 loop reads CASSSQGWGNQPQHF. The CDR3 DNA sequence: TGTGCCAGTAGTAGTCAGGGTTGGGGGAATCAGCCCCAGCATTTT.

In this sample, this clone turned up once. The CDR3 loop is CASRREDTQYF. In DNA, the CDR3 is TGTGCCAGCAGGCGAGAAGATACGCAGTATTTT. The chain combines TRBV6-5 with TRBJ2-3; unclear D gene. The CDR3 is 11 amino acids. The V end lost 6 bases, the J end lost 5 bases, and 6 bases lay between the germline ends. From germline, CDR1 is MNHEY and CDR2 SVGAGI.